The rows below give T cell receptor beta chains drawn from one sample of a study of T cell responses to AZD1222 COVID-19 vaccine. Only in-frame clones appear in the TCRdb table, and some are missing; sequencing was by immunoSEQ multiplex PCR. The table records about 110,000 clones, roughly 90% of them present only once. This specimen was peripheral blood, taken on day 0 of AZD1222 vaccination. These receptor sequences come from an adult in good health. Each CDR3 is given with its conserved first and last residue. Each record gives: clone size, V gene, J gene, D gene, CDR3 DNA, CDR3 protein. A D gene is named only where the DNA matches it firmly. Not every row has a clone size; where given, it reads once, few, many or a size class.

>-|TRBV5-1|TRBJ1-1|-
TGCGCCAGCAGCTTGGTCCTTACAGGGAACTCCGAAGCTTTCTTT
CASSLVLTGNSEAFF
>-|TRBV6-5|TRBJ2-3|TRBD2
TGTGCCAGCAGTTACCTAGCGGGAGGTGAGGGAGATACGCAGTATTTT
CASSYLAGGEGDTQYF
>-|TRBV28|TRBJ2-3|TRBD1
TGTGCCAGCAGTGGTACCGGGACAGGAAGGACAGATACGCAGTATTTT
CASSGTGTGRTDTQYF
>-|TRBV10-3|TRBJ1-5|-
TGTGCCATCAGTGAGGGCAATCAGCCCCAGCATTTT
CAISEGNQPQHF
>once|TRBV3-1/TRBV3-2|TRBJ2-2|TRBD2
TGTGCCAGCAGCCTCGGACTAGCAGGTACCGGGGAGCTGTTTTTT
CASSLGLAGTGELFF
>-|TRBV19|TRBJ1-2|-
TGTGCCAGTAGTATTAACGATCTAGGATACTATGGCTACACCTTC
CASSINDLGYYGYTF
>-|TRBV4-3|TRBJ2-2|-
TGCGCCAGCAGAAGGGATGGGCAGTCCACCGGGGAGCTGTTTTTT
CASRRDGQSTGELFF
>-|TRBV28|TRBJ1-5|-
TGTGCCAGCAGAACCCCTCCGGGACACATGATCAAGTCCCAGCATTTT
CASRTPPGHMIKSQHF
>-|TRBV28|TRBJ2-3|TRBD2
TGTGCCAGCAGGGCGGGGGGGGCTGAAGATACGCAGTATTTT
CASRAGGAEDTQYF
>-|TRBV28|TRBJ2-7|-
TGTGCCAGCTTTCCCGGGGGGCTATCCTCCTACGAGCAGTACTTC
CASFPGGLSSYEQYF
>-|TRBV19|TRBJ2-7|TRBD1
TGTGCCAGTAGCCGACAGGGGAGCTACGAGCAGTACTTC
CASSRQGSYEQYF
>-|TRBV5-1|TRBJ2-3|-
TGCGCCAGCAGCTTGGCCGGGAGACCTGGAGATACGCAGTATTTT
CASSLAGRPGDTQYF
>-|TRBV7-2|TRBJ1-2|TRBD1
TGTGCCAGCAGCTCTTACAGGGGAGGGGACTATGGCTACACCTTC
CASSSYRGGDYGYTF
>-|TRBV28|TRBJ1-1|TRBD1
TGTGCCAGCAGTCTACAACAGGGGATGGGTTTCTTT
CASSLQQGMGFF
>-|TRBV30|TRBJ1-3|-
TGTGCCGGCGCGAGGCCTGGAAACACCATATATTTT
CAGARPGNTIYF
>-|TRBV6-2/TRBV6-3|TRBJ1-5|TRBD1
TGTGCCAGCAGTTTTACAGGGGCCGAAAATCAGCCCCAGCATTTT
CASSFTGAENQPQHF
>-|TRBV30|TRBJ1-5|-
TGTGCCTGGAGTTTTAGGGGCAGGGGCAATCAGCCCCAGCATTTT
CAWSFRGRGNQPQHF
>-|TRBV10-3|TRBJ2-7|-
TGTGCCATCAGTGATCCCGACGGGGGATACTACGAGCAGTACTTC
CAISDPDGGYYEQYF
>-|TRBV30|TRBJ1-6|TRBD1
TGTGCCTGGAGTCAGACAGGGGGCGGTTCACCCCTCCACTTT
CAWSQTGGGSPLHF
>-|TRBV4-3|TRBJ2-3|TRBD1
TGCGCCAGCAGCGAAGCAGGACAGGGCATGGATACGCAGTATTTT
CASSEAGQGMDTQYF
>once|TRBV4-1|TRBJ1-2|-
TGCGCCAGCAGCCGTCCTTTGGGGAACTATGGCTACACCTTC
CASSRPLGNYGYTF
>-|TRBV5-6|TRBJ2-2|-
TGTGCCAGCAGCTATCCGACCGCTATGCGGACCGGGGAGCTGTTTTTT
CASSYPTAMRTGELFF
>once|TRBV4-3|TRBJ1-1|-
TGCGCCAGCAGCCTCACGCAGGGTGCTGAAGCTTTCTTT
CASSLTQGAEAFF
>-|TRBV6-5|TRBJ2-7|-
TGTGCCAGCGGAGGACGCTCCTACGAGCAGTACTTC
CASGGRSYEQYF
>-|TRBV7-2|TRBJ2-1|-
TGTGCCAGCAGCTTAGTCCCCTCAACCCTAGGCAATGAGCAGTTCTTC
CASSLVPSTLGNEQFF
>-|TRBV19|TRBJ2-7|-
TGTGCCAGTAGTTTCGGGGACTCCTTCTACGAGCAGTACTTC
CASSFGDSFYEQYF
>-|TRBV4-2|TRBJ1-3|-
TGTGCCAGCAGCCAAGGTCCGGCGGTCAACTCTGGAAACACCATATATTTT
CASSQGPAVNSGNTIYF
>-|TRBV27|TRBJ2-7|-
TGTGCCAGCAGTTTATCCGGTGGGGCAAGGGAGCAGTACTTC
CASSLSGGAREQYF
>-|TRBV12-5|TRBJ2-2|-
TGTGCTAGTGTGGAGGACCCCATCTCGAACACCGGGGAGCTGTTTTTT
CASVEDPISNTGELFF
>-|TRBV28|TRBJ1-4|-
TGTGCCAGCAGTTTTAGGGGGGCGCTATCTAATGAAAAACTGTTTTTT
CASSFRGALSNEKLFF
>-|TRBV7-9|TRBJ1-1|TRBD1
TGTGCCAGCAGCCTACAGGGGGACACTGAAGCTTTCTTT
CASSLQGDTEAFF
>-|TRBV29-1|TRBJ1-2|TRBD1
TGCAGCGTCGCCCGGGACAGTTATGGCTACACCTTC
CSVARDSYGYTF
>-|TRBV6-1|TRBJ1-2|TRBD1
TGTGCCAGCAGTGAATCCGGGACAGGGGGCTACTATGGCTACACCTTC
CASSESGTGGYYGYTF
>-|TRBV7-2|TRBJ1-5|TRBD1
TGTGCCAGCAGCAGGACAGGGCCCAATCAGCCCCAGCATTTT
CASSRTGPNQPQHF
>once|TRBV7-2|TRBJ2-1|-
TGTGCCAGCAGCTTACCCAATGAGCAGTTCTTC
CASSLPNEQFF
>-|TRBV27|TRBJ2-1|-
TGTGCCAGCAGTGTCCGAGGTCCCTACAATGAGCAGTTCTTC
CASSVRGPYNEQFF
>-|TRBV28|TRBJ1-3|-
TGTGCCAGTGAAGCTCCCGGAAACACCATATATTTT
CASEAPGNTIYF
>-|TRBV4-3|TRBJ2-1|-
TGCGCCAGCAGCCAAGCCCGACGCTCCAGTGAGCAGTTCTTC
CASSQARRSSEQFF
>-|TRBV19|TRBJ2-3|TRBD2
TGTGCCAGTAGTATAACTAGCGGGAGATCAGCAGATACGCAGTATTTT
CASSITSGRSADTQYF
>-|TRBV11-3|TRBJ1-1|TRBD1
TGTGCCAGCAGCTTAGATCCGGACAGGGCGGGCACTGAAGCTTTCTTT
CASSLDPDRAGTEAFF
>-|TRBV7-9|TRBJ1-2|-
TGTGCCAGCAGACCAGAGACCGATGGCTACACCTTC
CASRPETDGYTF